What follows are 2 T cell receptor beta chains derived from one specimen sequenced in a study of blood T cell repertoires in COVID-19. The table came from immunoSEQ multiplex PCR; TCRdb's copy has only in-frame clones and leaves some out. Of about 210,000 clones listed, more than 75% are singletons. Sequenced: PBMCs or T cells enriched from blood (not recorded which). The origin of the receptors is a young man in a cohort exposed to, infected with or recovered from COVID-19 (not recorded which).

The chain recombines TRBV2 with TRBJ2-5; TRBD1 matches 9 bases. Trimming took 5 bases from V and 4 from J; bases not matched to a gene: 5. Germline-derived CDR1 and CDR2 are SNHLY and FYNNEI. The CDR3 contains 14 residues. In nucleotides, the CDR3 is TGTGCCAGCAGTCTCCAACAGGGGGCAGAGACCCAGTACTTC. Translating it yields CASSLQQGAETQYF.

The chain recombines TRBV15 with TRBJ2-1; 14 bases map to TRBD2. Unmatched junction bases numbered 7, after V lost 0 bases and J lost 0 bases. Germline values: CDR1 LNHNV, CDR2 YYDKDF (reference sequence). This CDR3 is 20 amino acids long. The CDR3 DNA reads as TGTGCCACCAGCAGAGATTCAAGACTAGCGGGAGGGAGCTCCTACAATGAGCAGTTCTTC. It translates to CATSRDSRLAGGSSYNEQFF.